A single sample is the source of the 23 T cell receptor beta chains below, sequenced in a study of blood T cells in healthy people across ages. It was with a sample-barcoded 5' primer and a J-beta primer mix that a second PCR of roughly 7 to 12 cycles was run. MiXCR, run by TCRdb on the 5' RACE reads, gives a single entry per CDR3 protein. The sample contains 790,000 or so distinct CDR3 sequences, approximately 60% of which appear only once. What was sequenced was blood. All receptors derive from a man in his forties in good health.

Concerning this clonotype itself: This clone may be a read error of a much larger clone one base away. The V and J genes are TRBV6-4 and TRBJ2-5; a possible D gene is TRBD1 (6 bases). The V and J ends lost 6 bases and 2 bases respectively, with 10 bases between them. Germline V gene sequence: CDR1 MRHNA, CDR2 SNTAGT. This CDR3 has 13 amino acids. CDR3 residues: CASSRDKQETQYF. The CDR3 coding sequence is TGTGCCAGCAGCCGGGACAAGCAAGAGACCCAGTACTTC.

The CDR3 nucleotides read TGTGCCAGCCATTCTGGGGGGTGGGGGACAACTAATGAAAAACTGTTTTTT. Translated, it gives CASHSGGWGTTNEKLFF. The chain has TRBV28 and TRBJ1-4, with D maybe TRBD1 (5 bases). This CDR3 contains 17 residues. Trimming shortened V by 8 bases and J by 0 bases, and 19 bases separated the two germline ends. CDR1 is MDHEN and CDR2 is SYDVKM in the germline V gene. Together with reference TRBV28 and TRBJ1-4, the CDR3 gives the full variable domain: DVKVTQSSRYLVKRTGEKVFLECVQDMDHENMFWYRQDPGLGLRLIYFSYDVKMKEKGDIPEGYSVSREKKERFSLILESASTNQTSMYLCASHSGGWGTTNEKLFFGSGTQLSVL.

This clonotype was found many times. V and J are TRBV24-1 and TRBJ2-3, with 7 bases identical to TRBD1. V shed 7 bases and J 4 bases; nucleotides not matched to a gene: 16. CDR1 is KGHDR, CDR2 SFDVKD, per germline. The CDR3 contains 17 residues. CDR3 coding DNA: TGTGCCACCAGCGGGGCGGCCAGGGGGAGTTTGTCAGATACGCAGTATTTT. Residues: CATSGAARGSLSDTQYF.

This clonotype occurred many times. This chain joins TRBV5-1 and TRBJ1-1, with D possibly being TRBD1 (6 bases). Per the germline V gene, CDR1 is SGHRS and CDR2 is YFSETQ. V lost 1 base and J lost 0, with 13 bases in between. The CDR3 loop spans 16 amino acids. The DNA for the CDR3 is TGCGCCAGCAGCTTGACTGACAGGAACATGAACACTGAAGCTTTCTTT. Protein sequence: CASSLTDRNMNTEAFF.

The rearrangement links TRBV25-1 to TRBJ2-3, with 9 bases identical to TRBD1. The CDR3 covers 15 residues. Germline V CDR1 and CDR2: MGHDK, SYGVNS. Losses at the gene ends were 8 bases for V and 1 base for J; bases not matched to a gene: 7. The CDR3 loop is CASSRGTGRTDTQYF. The CDR3 nucleotides are TGTGCCAGCTCCCGAGGGACAGGGCGCACAGATACGCAGTATTTT. Together with reference TRBV25-1 and TRBJ2-3, the CDR3 gives the full variable domain: EADIYQTPRYLVIGTGKKITLECSQTMGHDKMYWYQQDPGMELHLIHYSYGVNSTEKGDLSSESTVSRIRTEHFPLTLESARPSHTSQYLCASSRGTGRTDTQYFGPGTRLTVL.

There are a few counts of this clonotype. The J gene is TRBJ2-7, the V gene TRBV4-1; 13 bases line up with TRBD2. This CDR3 is 15 amino acids long. After removal of 1 base from V and 4 bases from J, the junction contained 1 base not matched to a gene. CDR1 and CDR2 (germline): MGHRA, YSYEKL. CDR3 DNA sequence: TGCGCCAGCAGCCAAGTACTAGCGGGAGGGTACGAGCAGTACTTC. Its protein is CASSQVLAGGYEQYF.

This chain uses TRBV29-1 with TRBJ2-7, with a tentative D call TRBD1 (5 bases). This CDR3 has 12 amino acids. Germline V gives CDR1 SQVTM, CDR2 ANQGSEA. V was pared by 5 bases and J by 3 bases, with 11 bases between. The CDR3 is CSVNHDSYEQYF. CDR3 nucleotides: TGCAGCGTTAATCATGACAGCTACGAGCAGTACTTC.

This chain connects TRBV9 to TRBJ2-3; D possibly corresponds to TRBD2 (5 bases). V gave up 0 bases and J gave up 0 bases, with 11 bases separating them. Germline V CDR1 and CDR2: SGDLS, YYNGEE. The CDR3 spans 16 residues. CDR3 region: CASSVGSSGSTDTQYF. As DNA, the CDR3 is TGTGCCAGCAGCGTAGGCTCCAGCGGTAGCACAGATACGCAGTATTTT.

The chain recombines TRBV4-1 with TRBJ2-3; TRBD1 might be the D (5 bases). This CDR3 has 14 amino acids. Germline CDR1 and CDR2: MGHRA and YSYEKL. V dropped 0 bases and J dropped 5 bases, with 9 bases sitting between them. The CDR3 DNA follows: TGCGCCAGCAGCCAAGAGGTGGGGCGAGATACGCAGTATTTT. Residues: CASSQEVGRDTQYF.

This clonotype turned up a few times. The CDR3, as DNA: TGTGCCAGCAGTCGCCCGGGGCAGGGGGCTGATGGCTACACCTTC. Protein sequence: CASSRPGQGADGYTF. V usage is TRBV6-1 and J usage is TRBJ1-2; TRBD1 aligns across 8 bases. Germline V lookup: CDR1 MNHNS, CDR2 SASEGT. The junction had 11 bases not matched to a gene; V was cut back by 5 bases and J by 6 bases. The CDR3 is 15 amino acids.

The chain combines TRBV12-3 or TRBV12-4 with TRBJ2-6; D remains unclear. The CDR3 has 14 amino acids. The ends were cut back, 5 bases at V and 2 bases at J, with 7 bases in the middle. CDR3 sequence: CASSLETGANVLTF. The CDR3 DNA sequence: TGTGCCAGCAGTCTTGAGACTGGGGCCAACGTCCTGACTTTC.

V gene TRBV24-1 combines with J gene TRBJ1-1, with a tentative D call TRBD1 (6 bases). The CDR3 has 15 amino acids. The germline CDR1 and CDR2 sequences are KGHDR and SFDVKD. V lost 4 bases and J lost 1, with 12 bases in between. The CDR3 protein is CATSDTGHTNTEAFF. CDR3 DNA: TGTGCCACCAGTGACACGGGACATACGAACACTGAAGCTTTCTTT.

CDR3 bases: TGTGCCAGCACCTTGGGACAGAAATATGGCTACACCTTC. This gives the protein CASTLGQKYGYTF. V usage is TRBV6-1 and J usage is TRBJ1-2; 7 nucleotides align to TRBD1. The CDR3 sequence is 13 residues long. V shed 7 bases, J shed 5 bases, and the junction held 7 bases outside the gene matches. Germline CDR1 is MNHNS and CDR2 is SASEGT.

The CDR3 region has the DNA TGCGCCAGCAGCTTTGGTAACAGGGCTACCGTAAGCAGTGGCTACACCTTC. Protein product: CASSFGNRATVSSGYTF. This rearrangement joins TRBV5-1 to TRBJ1-2, with a tentative D call TRBD1 (6 bases). The V gene lost 2 bases and the J gene lost 7 bases, with 24 bases spanning the gap. There are 17 residues in the CDR3. Germline V gene lookup returns CDR1 SGHRS and CDR2 YFSETQ.

This chain links TRBV2 with TRBJ2-5; D is ambiguous. CDR3 length equals 15 residues. Trimming removed 2 bases at V and 2 bases at J, with 12 bases between. Germline V gives CDR1 SNHLY, CDR2 FYNNEI. The CDR3 protein is CASSEFHLGQETQYF. For the CDR3, the DNA is TGTGCCAGCAGTGAATTTCACCTGGGACAAGAGACCCAGTACTTC.

The chain couples TRBV5-1 to TRBJ2-5; 9 bases are shared with TRBD1. Trimming at V came to 7 bases and at J to 3 bases, leaving 10 bases not matched to a gene. This CDR3 spans 15 amino acids. CDR1 and CDR2 (germline): SGHRS, YFSETQ. The chain's CDR3 is CASQPGQGREETQYF. CDR3 in DNA: TGCGCCAGCCAACCGGGACAGGGTAGGGAAGAGACCCAGTACTTC.

The chain carries TRBV28 and TRBJ1-2; D remains unclear. CDR3 length: 15 residues. Trimming cost V 4 bases and J 1 base, with 13 bases left between them. CDR1 MDHEN and CDR2 SYDVKM come from the germline V gene. CDR3 residues: CASSSDGSFNYGYTF. Here the CDR3 DNA reads TGTGCCAGCAGTTCAGACGGATCATTTAACTATGGCTACACCTTC.

CDR3 in amino acids: CASRLLASTDTQYF. DNA of the CDR3: TGTGCCAGCCGCTTGCTAGCGAGCACAGATACGCAGTATTTT. This chain links TRBV6-2 or TRBV6-3 with TRBJ2-3; tentatively, D is TRBD2 (6 bases). V lost 8 bases and J 0 bases, leaving 12 bases between the germline ends. The V gene's germline CDR1 is MNHEY and CDR2 SVGEGT. This CDR3 contains 14 residues.

The chain combines TRBV5-1 with TRBJ1-2, with D possibly being TRBD1 (6 bases). The V end was cut by 3 bases, the J end by 8 bases, with 14 bases between. The CDR3 has 13 residues. The germline V gene has CDR1 SGHRS and CDR2 YFSETQ. The CDR3 DNA is TGCGCCAGCAGCTCAGAACAGGGAAGGGGCTACACCTTC. Its translation is CASSSEQGRGYTF.

The chain recombines TRBV20-1 with TRBJ1-1; possible D gene TRBD1, 5 bases. The CDR3 runs 14 residues. Germline assignment: CDR1 DFQATT and CDR2 SNEGSKA (reference sequence). The V end was cut by 4 bases, the J end by 4 bases, with 16 bases between. In DNA, the CDR3 is TGCAGTGCTACGGGCCAGGGAGGGACCACTGAAGCTTTCTTT. Translation gives CSATGQGGTTEAFF.

The chain carries TRBV29-1 and TRBJ1-4, with a weak D call TRBD1 (6 bases). This CDR3 region has 13 residues. Germline CDR1 SQVTM, CDR2 ANQGSEA. Trimming took 7 bases from V and 8 from J, leaving 17 bases between them. For the CDR3, the DNA is TGCAGCGCCGGAACAGGGAGTTGGGAAAAACTGTTTTTT. Its protein is CSAGTGSWEKLFF.

This clonotype was seen a handful of times. CDR3 coding DNA: TGCAGTGCAAACGATCGCGGGGTAGCGAGCACAGATACGCAGTATTTT. This sequence encodes CSANDRGVASTDTQYF. The V and J genes are TRBV20-1 and TRBJ2-3; weak D call: TRBD2 (6 bases). CDR1 and CDR2 (germline): DFQATT, SNEGSKA (reference sequence). The CDR3 totals 16 residues. Trimming pared 6 bases from V and 0 bases from J, leaving 19 bases between.

This clonotype appeared a few times. J is TRBJ2-3 and V is TRBV28; D not certain. The CDR3 consists of 13 residues. Germline loops: CDR1 MDHEN, CDR2 SYDVKM. Trimming took off 3 bases at V and 5 bases at J, with 9 bases between the two ends. Here the CDR3 DNA reads TGTGCCAGCAGTTTCCCACCGGGAGATACGCAGTATTTT. Encoded protein: CASSFPPGDTQYF.